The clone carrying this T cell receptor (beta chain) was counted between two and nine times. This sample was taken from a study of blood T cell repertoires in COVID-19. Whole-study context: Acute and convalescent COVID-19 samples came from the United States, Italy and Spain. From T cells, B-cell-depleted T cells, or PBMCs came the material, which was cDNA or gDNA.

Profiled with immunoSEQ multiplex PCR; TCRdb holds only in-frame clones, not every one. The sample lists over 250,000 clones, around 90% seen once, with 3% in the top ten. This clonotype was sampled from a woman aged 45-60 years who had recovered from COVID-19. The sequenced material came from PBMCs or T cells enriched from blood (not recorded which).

CDR3 in amino acids: CASSQTGLAGGVLSNEQFF. As DNA, the CDR3 is TGTGCCAGCAGCCAAACGGGACTAGCGGGAGGGGTCCTTTCGAATGAGCAGTTCTTC. The chain has TRBV4-2 and TRBJ2-1; 16 bases agree with TRBD2. V was pared by 2 bases and J by 7 bases, with 11 bases of the junction left unmatched. CDR1 is LGHNA and CDR2 is YNFKEQ in the germline V gene. The CDR3 sequence is 19 residues long.